Below are 9 T cell receptor beta chains sequenced from a single sample in a study of CD8 T cells in ankylosing spondylitis. These receptors' antigens are unknown. TCRdb passed the 5' RACE reads through MiXCR, listing each CDR3 protein once. Found here are roughly 440,000 distinct CDR3 sequences, 15% to 20% of them singletons; the top ten hold under 1.2%. Whole-study findings and limits: A motif of eight highly homologous TCR beta variants was seen as apparently characteristic of ankylosing spondylitis blood.

Specimen: blood, either unsorted or a sorted T cell fraction (not recorded which). The receptors shown here come from a male donor with ankylosing spondylitis.

This chain uses TRBV3-1 with TRBJ1-3; D gene uncertain. V lost 4 bases to trimming and J lost 2 bases, with 15 bases between them. This CDR3 has 16 residues. Germline-derived CDR1 and CDR2 are LGHDT and YNNKEL (reference sequence). CDR3 region: CASSPGGLQAGNTIYF. The CDR3 bases are TGTGCCAGCAGCCCGGGCGGGTTGCAGGCTGGAAACACCATATATTTT.

For this clonotype: The junction departs from germline at one end; a sequencing error may be responsible. The chain combines TRBV4-2 with TRBJ1-2; 8 bases agree with TRBD1. Germline CDR1 reads LGHNA; CDR2 reads YNFKEQ. The CDR3 has 14 amino acids. CDR3 region: CDSSPGGADPGYTF. The CDR3 nucleotides are TGTGACAGCAGTCCAGGGGGCGCTGATCCTGGCTACACCTTC.

This chain links TRBV27 with TRBJ1-4; a possible D gene is TRBD1 (5 bases). The ends were cut back, 2 bases at V and 5 bases at J, with 15 bases in the middle. Per germline, CDR1 MNHEY and CDR2 SMNVEV (reference sequence). This CDR3 region has 16 residues. CDR3 DNA: TGTGCCAGCAGTTTAAGGTCGGGACGGATAAATGAAAAACTGTTTTTT. Amino acid sequence: CASSLRSGRINEKLFF.

V and J are TRBV27 and TRBJ1-1, with D unclear. CDR1 and CDR2 (germline): MNHEY, SMNVEV (reference sequence). The CDR3 is 14 amino acids. V lost 4 bases and J lost 10, with 19 bases in between. The CDR3 reads CASSSSPPGGRAFF. DNA of the CDR3: TGTGCCAGCAGTTCTTCCCCCCCGGGAGGGAGAGCTTTCTTT.

The rearrangement uses TRBV5-1 and TRBJ2-3, with D possibly being TRBD2 (6 bases). CDR3 length: 14 residues. Per the germline V gene, CDR1 is SGHRS and CDR2 is YFSETQ. The V gene lost 4 bases and the J gene lost 2 bases, with 11 bases spanning the gap. The CDR3 coding sequence is TGCGCCAGCAGCCCGCGGAGGGACACAGATACGCAGTATTTT. Protein sequence: CASSPRRDTDTQYF.

The J gene is TRBJ2-7, the V gene TRBV14; maybe TRBD1 (6 bases). V lost 2 bases and J lost 8, with 22 bases in between. Germline loops: CDR1 SGHDN, CDR2 FVKESK. The CDR3 has 16 residues. The CDR3 here is CASSQRSGTLGSKQYF. The CDR3 bases are TGTGCCAGCAGCCAACGCTCCGGGACACTGGGATCGAAGCAGTACTTC.

This clonotype was seen more than once but under ten times. DNA for the CDR3: TGCAGTGCTATTAGCGGGGGAAACTATGAGCAGTACTTC. It specifies CSAISGGNYEQYF. The chain has TRBV20-1 and TRBJ2-7; the match to TRBD2 covers 9 bases. Germline-derived CDR1 and CDR2 are DFQATT and SNEGSKA (reference sequence). Trimming removed 4 bases from V and 7 bases from J; junction bases left unmatched: 8. The CDR3 is 13 amino acids.

The chain has TRBV9 and TRBJ1-1; a possible D gene is TRBD1 (5 bases). V was trimmed by 3 bases and J by 11 bases, leaving 20 bases between them. The CDR3 totals 14 residues. Germline V CDR1 and CDR2: SGDLS, YYNGEE. CDR3 protein: CASSGGANEGRAFF. CDR3 DNA sequence: TGTGCCAGCAGCGGAGGGGCCAATGAGGGGCGCGCTTTCTTT.

The genes are TRBV5-1 and TRBJ2-1, with 11 bases identical to TRBD1. The CDR3 runs to 15 residues. Germline CDR1 and CDR2: SGHRS and YFSETQ. Germline trimming cut 2 bases from V and 3 bases from J; bases unmatched to any gene: 1. CDR3: CASSLGTGGYNEQFF. CDR3 sequence (DNA): TGCGCCAGCAGCTTAGGGACAGGGGGCTACAATGAGCAGTTCTTC.